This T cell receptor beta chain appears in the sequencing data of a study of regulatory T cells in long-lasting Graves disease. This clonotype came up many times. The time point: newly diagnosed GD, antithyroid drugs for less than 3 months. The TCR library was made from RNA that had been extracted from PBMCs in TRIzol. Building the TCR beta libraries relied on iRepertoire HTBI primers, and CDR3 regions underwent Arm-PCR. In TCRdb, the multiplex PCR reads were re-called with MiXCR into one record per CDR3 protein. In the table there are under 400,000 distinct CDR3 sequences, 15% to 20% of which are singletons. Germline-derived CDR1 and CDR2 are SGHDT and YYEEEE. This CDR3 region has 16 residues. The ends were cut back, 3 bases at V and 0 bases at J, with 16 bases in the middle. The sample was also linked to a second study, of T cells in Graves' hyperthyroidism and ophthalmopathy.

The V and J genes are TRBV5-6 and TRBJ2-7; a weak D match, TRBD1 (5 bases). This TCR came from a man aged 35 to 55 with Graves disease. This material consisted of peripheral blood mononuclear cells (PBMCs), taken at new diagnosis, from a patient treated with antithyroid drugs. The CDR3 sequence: CASSSGHRQHSYEQYF. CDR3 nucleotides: TGTGCCAGCAGCTCCGGACATCGACAGCACTCCTACGAGCAGTACTTC.